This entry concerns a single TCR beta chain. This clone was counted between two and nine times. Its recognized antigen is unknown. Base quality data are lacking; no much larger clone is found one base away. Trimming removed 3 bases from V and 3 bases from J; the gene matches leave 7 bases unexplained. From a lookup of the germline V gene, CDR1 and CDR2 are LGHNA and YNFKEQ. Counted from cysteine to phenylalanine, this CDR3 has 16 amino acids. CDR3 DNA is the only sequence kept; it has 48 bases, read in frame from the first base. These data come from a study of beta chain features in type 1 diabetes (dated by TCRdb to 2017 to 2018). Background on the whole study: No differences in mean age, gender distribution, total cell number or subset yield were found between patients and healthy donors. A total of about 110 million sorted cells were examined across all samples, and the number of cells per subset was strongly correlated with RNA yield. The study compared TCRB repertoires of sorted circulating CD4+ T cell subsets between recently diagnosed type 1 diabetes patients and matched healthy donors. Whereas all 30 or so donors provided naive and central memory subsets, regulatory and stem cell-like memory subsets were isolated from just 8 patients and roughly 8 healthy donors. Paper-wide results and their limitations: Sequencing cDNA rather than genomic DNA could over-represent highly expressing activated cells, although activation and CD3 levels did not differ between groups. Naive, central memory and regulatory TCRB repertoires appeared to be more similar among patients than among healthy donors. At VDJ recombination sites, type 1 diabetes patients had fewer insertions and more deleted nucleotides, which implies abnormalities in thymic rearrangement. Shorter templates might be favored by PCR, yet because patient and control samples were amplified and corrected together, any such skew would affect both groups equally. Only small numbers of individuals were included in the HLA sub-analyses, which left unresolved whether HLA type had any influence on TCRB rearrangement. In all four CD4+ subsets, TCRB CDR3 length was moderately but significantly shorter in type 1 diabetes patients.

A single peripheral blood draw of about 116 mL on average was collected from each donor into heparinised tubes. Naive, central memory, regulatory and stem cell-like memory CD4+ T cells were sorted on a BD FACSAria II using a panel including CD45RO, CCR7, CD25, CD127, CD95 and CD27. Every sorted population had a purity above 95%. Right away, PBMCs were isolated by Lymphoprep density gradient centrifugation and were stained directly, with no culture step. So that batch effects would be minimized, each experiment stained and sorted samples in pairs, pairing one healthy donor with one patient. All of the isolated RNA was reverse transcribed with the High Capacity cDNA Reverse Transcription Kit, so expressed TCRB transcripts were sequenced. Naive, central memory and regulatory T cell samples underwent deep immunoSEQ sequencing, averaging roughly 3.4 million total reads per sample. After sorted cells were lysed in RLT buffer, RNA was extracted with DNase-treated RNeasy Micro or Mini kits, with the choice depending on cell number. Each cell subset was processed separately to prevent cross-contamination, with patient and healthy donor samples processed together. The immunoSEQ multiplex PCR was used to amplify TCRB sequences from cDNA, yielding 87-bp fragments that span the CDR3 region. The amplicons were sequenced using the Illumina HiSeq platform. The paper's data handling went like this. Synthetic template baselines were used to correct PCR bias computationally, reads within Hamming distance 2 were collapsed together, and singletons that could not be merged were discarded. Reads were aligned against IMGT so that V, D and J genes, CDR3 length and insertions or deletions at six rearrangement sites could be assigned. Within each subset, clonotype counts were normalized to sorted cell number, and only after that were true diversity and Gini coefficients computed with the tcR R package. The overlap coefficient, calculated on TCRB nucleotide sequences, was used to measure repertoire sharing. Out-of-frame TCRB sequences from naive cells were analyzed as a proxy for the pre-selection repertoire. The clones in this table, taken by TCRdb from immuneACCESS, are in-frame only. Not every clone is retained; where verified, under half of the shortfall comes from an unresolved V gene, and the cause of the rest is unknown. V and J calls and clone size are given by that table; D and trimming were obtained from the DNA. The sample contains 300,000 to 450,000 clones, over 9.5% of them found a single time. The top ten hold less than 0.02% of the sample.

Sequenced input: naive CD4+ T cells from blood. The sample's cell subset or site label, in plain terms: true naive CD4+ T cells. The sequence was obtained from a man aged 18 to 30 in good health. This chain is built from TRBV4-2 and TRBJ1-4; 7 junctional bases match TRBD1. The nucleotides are TGTGCCAGCAGCCAGGTCGGGACAGTCCCTAATGAAAAACTGTTTTTT. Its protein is CASSQVGTVPNEKLFF.